The sequence of this T cell receptor (beta chain) was determined in a study of response to subunit inactivated influenza vaccine. TCRdb reprocessed the RT-PCR reads via MiXCR and lists one record per CDR3 protein. The sample includes around 300,000 distinct CDR3 sequences, over 20% of them seen just once. There are a few counts of this clonotype. This specimen consisted of PBMCs from blood, obtained 21 months after vaccination. This TCR was recovered from a man in his fifties or sixties who received an inactivated influenza vaccine.

The CDR3 sequence is CSARDLAGGGIQYF. CDR3 DNA sequence: TGCAGTGCTAGAGATCTAGCGGGAGGCGGTATCCAGTACTTC. This chain connects TRBV20-1 to TRBJ2-5; 11 bases map to TRBD2. CDR1 is DFQATT and CDR2 is SNEGSKA in the germline V gene (reference sequence). Unmatched junction bases numbered 7, after V lost 0 bases and J lost 10 bases. The CDR3 loop spans 14 amino acids.